Listed below are T cell receptor beta chains from one sample, sequenced in a study of blood T cell repertoires in COVID-19. Method: immunoSEQ multiplex PCR; TCRdb's copy keeps in-frame clones and lacks some. The data hold about 30,000 clones, with 65% to 70% observed a single time. Sequencing was done on a sample of peripheral blood. These TCRs come from a human donor in a cohort sampled during active COVID-19. CDR3s include the opening cysteine and the closing phenylalanine or tryptophan. The D gene is left open where the match is weak. Only some rows state a clone size, as once, few, many or a class for expanded clones.

J gene | clone size | V gene | D gene | CDR3 DNA | CDR3 protein
TRBJ2-1 | NA | TRBV19 | TRBD2 | TGTGCCAGTAGTATTAGCGGGAGTGGGAGCTCCTACAATGAGCAGTTCTTC | CASSISGSGSSYNEQFF
TRBJ2-1 | NA | TRBV29-1 | NA | TGCAGCGTTGAAGATAGGCAGGTTTACAATGAGCAGTTCTTC | CSVEDRQVYNEQFF
TRBJ2-1 | NA | TRBV27 | NA | TGTGCCAGCAGGAAGAGGACTATACAAACCAATGAGCAGTTCTTC | CASRKRTIQTNEQFF
TRBJ2-1 | few | TRBV7-9 | NA | TGTGCCAGCAGCTCAGGTGGAAGGGGAGGGTTCTTC | CASSSGGRGGFF
TRBJ2-3 | NA | TRBV5-1 | TRBD1 | TGCGCCAGCAGCTTAGGGACAGGGAGTGGGACAGATACGCAGTATTTT | CASSLGTGSGTDTQYF
TRBJ1-6 | once | TRBV21-1 | NA | TGTGCCAGCAGCAAAGACGAACCGGGACACGGTAGGTCCTATAATTCACCCCTCCACTTT | CASSKDEPGHGRSYNSPLHF
TRBJ1-1 | NA | TRBV27 | NA | TGTGCCAGCAGTTTATATCCCCACGGGAGCATGAACACTGAAGCTTTCTTT | CASSLYPHGSMNTEAFF
TRBJ1-1 | NA | TRBV6-5 | TRBD1 | TGTGCCAGCAGGGCTACAGGGGATCCGAGGACTGAAGCTTTCTTT | CASRATGDPRTEAFF
TRBJ1-1 | NA | TRBV7-9 | NA | TGTGCCAGCAGCTTAGCCGGCAGTACTGGGCCTAAAGCTTTCTTT | CASSLAGSTGPKAFF
TRBJ1-2 | NA | TRBV5-1 | TRBD1 | TGCGCCAGCAGCCTGGGACAGGGGGGCTATGGCTACACCTTC | CASSLGQGGYGYTF
TRBJ2-3 | once | TRBV10-3 | NA | TGTGCCATCAGTGAGTCGGCGACAGGTTACACAGATACGCAGTATTTT | CAISESATGYTDTQYF
TRBJ1-3 | NA | TRBV7-2 | NA | TGTGCCAGCAGCTTGGGAGCCTCAGGTGGAAACACCATATATTTT | CASSLGASGGNTIYF
TRBJ2-2 | NA | TRBV19 | NA | TGTGCCAGTAGTGCGGGCCCGAACACCGGGGAGCTGTTTTTT | CASSAGPNTGELFF
TRBJ2-5 | NA | TRBV7-9 | NA | TGTGCCAGCAGCTTCCCCGGGTTCCTGTACCAAGAGACCCAGTACTTC | CASSFPGFLYQETQYF
TRBJ2-1 | NA | TRBV7-3 | NA | TGTGCCAGCAGCCCGGCACTAGTCAGTGGTGAGCAGTTCTTC | CASSPALVSGEQFF
TRBJ1-2 | NA | TRBV7-8 | NA | TGTGCCAGCAGCCTATTAAATACGGGAAACTATGGCTACACCTTC | CASSLLNTGNYGYTF
TRBJ1-1 | NA | TRBV3-1/TRBV3-2 | NA | TGTGCCAGCAGCCAAGATTGGTTCAGGAACACTGAAGCTTTCTTT | CASSQDWFRNTEAFF
TRBJ2-7 | NA | TRBV5-1 | NA | TGCGCCAGCAGCGCCGACACCCACGAGCAGTACTTC | CASSADTHEQYF
TRBJ2-1 | NA | TRBV7-2 | TRBD2 | TGTGCCAGCAGGAAAGGACTAGCGGGGCGGAATGAGCAGTTCTTC | CASRKGLAGRNEQFF
TRBJ2-7 | once | TRBV9 | NA | TGTGCCAGCAGCGAAGGGACATTTTCCTACGAGCAGTACTTC | CASSEGTFSYEQYF
TRBJ2-1 | once | TRBV7-7 | TRBD2 | TGTGCCAGCAGCATGACTAGCGGGGGTTACAATGAGCAGTTCTTC | CASSMTSGGYNEQFF
TRBJ2-2 | NA | TRBV28 | TRBD2 | TGTGCCAGTCATTATAGTACCGGGACTAGCGAGAACACCGGGGAGCTGTTTTTT | CASHYSTGTSENTGELFF
TRBJ1-5 | few | TRBV11-1 | NA | TGTGCCAGCAGCCCCTACTCGGGTCAGCCCCAGCATTTT | CASSPYSGQPQHF
TRBJ1-4 | once | TRBV2 | TRBD1 | TGTGCCAGCAGCGGACAGGGTGCAACTAATGAAAAACTGTTTTTT | CASSGQGATNEKLFF
TRBJ2-1 | NA | TRBV7-8 | TRBD1 | TGTGCCAGCAGCCCTGGACAGGCCGAGGTGGAGCAGTTCTTC | CASSPGQAEVEQFF
TRBJ2-3 | few | TRBV28 | TRBD2 | TGTGCCAGCAGTTGGGACCGGGAGGGAAGGTTGCCGACAGATACGCAGTATTTT | CASSWDREGRLPTDTQYF
TRBJ2-1 | NA | TRBV7-2 | NA | TGTGCCAGCAGCTTAGATCGGGGGAGAAATGAGCAGTTCTTC | CASSLDRGRNEQFF
TRBJ2-1 | few | TRBV30 | NA | TGTGCCTGGAACCGTGGCGGGCCAGAGCAGTTCTTC | CAWNRGGPEQFF
TRBJ2-7 | NA | TRBV3-1/TRBV3-2 | NA | TGTGCCAGCAGCCAAGATCGCCAGGTCGTCGAGCAGTACTTC | CASSQDRQVVEQYF
TRBJ2-7 | NA | TRBV25-1 | NA | TGTGCCAGCAGCGACGGGGACTCAATCTCCTACGAGCAGTACTTC | CASSDGDSISYEQYF
TRBJ1-6 | NA | TRBV2 | TRBD1 | TGTGCCAGCAGTGTTCACAGGGGTTCACCCCTCCACTTT | CASSVHRGSPLHF
TRBJ1-6 | NA | TRBV6-5 | NA | TGTGCCAGCAGGGGAGGGACCTACGGTTCACCCCTCCACTTT | CASRGGTYGSPLHF
TRBJ2-1 | NA | TRBV7-6 | NA | TGTGCCAGCAGCTTGAGCGCCCGCGGTGAGCAGTTCTTC | CASSLSARGEQFF
TRBJ2-7 | few | TRBV7-2 | NA | TGTGCCAGCAGCTCCGGAGGAGGGCCCTACGAGCAGTACTTC | CASSSGGGPYEQYF
TRBJ1-2 | NA | TRBV6-5 | TRBD1 | TGTGCCAGCAGCCGAACAGGGGGGCTTGGCCTCTACACCTTC | CASSRTGGLGLYTF
TRBJ1-6 | NA | TRBV27 | NA | TGTGCCAGCGCGAGGGGGGGGGACTTTCAAAGGGCTTCACCCCTCCACTTT | CASARGGDFQRASPLHF
TRBJ2-2 | NA | TRBV7-3 | NA | TGTGCCAGCAGGCCTACAGTTAACACCGGGGAGCTGTTTTTT | CASRPTVNTGELFF
TRBJ1-2 | NA | TRBV5-6 | TRBD1 | TGTGCCAGCAGCACCGGGACAGGGGGCTATGGCTACACCTTC | CASSTGTGGYGYTF
TRBJ2-1 | NA | TRBV4-1 | TRBD2 | TGCGCCAGCAGCCAAACTAGCGGGGGGTACAATGAGCAGTTCTTC | CASSQTSGGYNEQFF
TRBJ1-1 | NA | TRBV4-3 | TRBD1 | TGCGCCAGCAGCCAAGATTGGGGGACAGGGGATGAAGCTTTCTTT | CASSQDWGTGDEAFF
TRBJ2-3 | few | TRBV5-4 | TRBD1 | TGTGCCAGCAGCTACCAGGGGGCTGGCACAGATACGCAGTATTTT | CASSYQGAGTDTQYF
TRBJ2-2 | NA | TRBV7-3 | NA | TGTGCCAGCAGCTCATCCGGGGAGCTGTTTTTT | CASSSSGELFF
TRBJ1-4 | NA | TRBV18 | NA | TGTGCCAGCTCACGAGGGACTAATGAAAAACTGTTTTTT | CASSRGTNEKLFF
TRBJ2-2 | NA | TRBV2 | TRBD1 | TGTGCCAGCAGTAACAGGGGGGCCGGGGAGCTGTTTTTT | CASSNRGAGELFF
TRBJ1-1 | few | TRBV25-1 | TRBD1 | TGTGCCAGCAGAGAAACAGGGGGATTGGCTGAAGCTTTCTTT | CASRETGGLAEAFF
TRBJ1-5 | NA | TRBV6-6 | TRBD1 | TGTGCCAGCACTTCGACAGGGGGCTCCAATCAGCCCCAGCATTTT | CASTSTGGSNQPQHF
TRBJ1-1 | few | TRBV5-1 | TRBD1 | TGCGCCAGCAGCATCGACAGGGGGCGTCCTGGGGAAGCTTTCTTT | CASSIDRGRPGEAFF
TRBJ2-1 | NA | TRBV9 | TRBD2 | TGTGCCAGCAGCGTTGACACTAGCGGCGCGTACAATGAGCAGTTCTTC | CASSVDTSGAYNEQFF